A selection of T cell receptor beta chains follows, all from one sample in a study of beta chain features in type 1 diabetes. Profiled with immunoSEQ multiplex PCR; TCRdb holds only in-frame clones, not every one. The profile shows about 900,000 clones, roughly 15% of them singletons. Sequenced material: naive CD4+ T cells from blood. All receptors derive from a woman in her late teens or twenties in good health. The CDR3 runs from the conserved cysteine through the conserved F or W. A D gene is named only where the DNA matches it firmly. Only part of the rows carry a size: once, few, many, or a class if the clone is expanded.

D gene: TRBD1
clone size: .
V gene: TRBV14
J gene: TRBJ2-6
CDR3 protein: CASSPRSGTGKGANVLTF
CDR3 DNA: TGTGCCAGCAGCCCGAGATCCGGGACAGGGAAGGGGGCCAACGTCCTGACTTTC

D gene: .
clone size: .
V gene: TRBV10-3
J gene: TRBJ2-5
CDR3 protein: CAINGQGQVTQYF
CDR3 DNA: TGTGCCATCAATGGCCAAGGGCAAGTGACCCAGTACTTC

D gene: TRBD2
clone size: many
V gene: TRBV23-1
J gene: TRBJ2-5
CDR3 protein: CASSQSILAGAGDQETQYF
CDR3 DNA: TGCGCCAGCAGTCAATCGATATTAGCGGGAGCAGGGGATCAAGAGACCCAGTACTTC

D gene: TRBD1
clone size: .
V gene: TRBV19
J gene: TRBJ1-5
CDR3 protein: CASSMTGTQPQHF
CDR3 DNA: TGTGCCAGTAGTATGACAGGGACTCAGCCCCAGCATTTT

D gene: TRBD1
clone size: few
V gene: TRBV28
J gene: TRBJ1-2
CDR3 protein: CASSKSWGTAYGYTF
CDR3 DNA: TGTGCCAGCAGCAAGAGTTGGGGGACAGCCTATGGCTACACCTTC

D gene: .
clone size: .
V gene: TRBV2
J gene: TRBJ2-7
CDR3 protein: CASSRQGGPAYEQYF
CDR3 DNA: TGTGCCAGCAGCCGACAGGGAGGACCCGCCTACGAGCAGTACTTC

D gene: TRBD2
clone size: .
V gene: TRBV28
J gene: TRBJ2-2
CDR3 protein: CASSLAGTSRTGELFF
CDR3 DNA: TGTGCCAGCAGTTTAGCCGGGACTAGCCGCACCGGGGAGCTGTTTTTT

D gene: .
clone size: few
V gene: TRBV5-5
J gene: TRBJ2-1
CDR3 protein: CASSVSAGPNNEQFF
CDR3 DNA: TGTGCCAGCAGTGTTTCGGCTGGCCCTAACAATGAGCAGTTCTTC

D gene: .
clone size: .
V gene: TRBV5-4
J gene: TRBJ2-1
CDR3 protein: CASSPGLTTENEQFF
CDR3 DNA: TGTGCCAGCAGTCCAGGGCTGACTACTGAGAATGAGCAGTTCTTC

D gene: .
clone size: few
V gene: TRBV6-5
J gene: TRBJ1-4
CDR3 protein: CASSYSWATGTEKLFF
CDR3 DNA: TGTGCCAGCAGTTACTCTTGGGCGACCGGGACAGAAAAACTGTTTTTT

D gene: .
clone size: .
V gene: TRBV28
J gene: TRBJ1-2
CDR3 protein: CASSSDRIVGGYTF
CDR3 DNA: TGTGCCAGCAGTTCGGACAGAATCGTCGGTGGCTACACCTTC

D gene: TRBD2
clone size: few
V gene: TRBV25-1
J gene: TRBJ2-1
CDR3 protein: CASSDRGASGRNEQFF
CDR3 DNA: TGTGCCAGCAGTGATAGGGGGGCTAGCGGGAGGAATGAGCAGTTCTTC

D gene: .
clone size: .
V gene: TRBV20-1
J gene: TRBJ2-7
CDR3 protein: CSASHNYEQYF
CDR3 DNA: TGCAGTGCTAGTCACAACTACGAGCAGTACTTC